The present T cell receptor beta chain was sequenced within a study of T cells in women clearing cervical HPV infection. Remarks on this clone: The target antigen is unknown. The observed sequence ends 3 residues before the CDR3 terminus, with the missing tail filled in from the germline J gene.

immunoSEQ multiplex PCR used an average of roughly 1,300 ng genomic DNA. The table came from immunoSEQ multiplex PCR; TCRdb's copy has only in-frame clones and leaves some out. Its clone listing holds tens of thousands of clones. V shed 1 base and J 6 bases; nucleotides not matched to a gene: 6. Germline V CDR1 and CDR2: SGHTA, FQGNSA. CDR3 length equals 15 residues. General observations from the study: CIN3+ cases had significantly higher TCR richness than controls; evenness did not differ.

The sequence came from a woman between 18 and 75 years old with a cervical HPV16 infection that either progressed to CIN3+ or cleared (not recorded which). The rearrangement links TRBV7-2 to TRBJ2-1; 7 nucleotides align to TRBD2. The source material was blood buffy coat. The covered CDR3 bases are TGTGCCAGCAGCTTAGGAGGGACTATGGGCAATGAG. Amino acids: CASSLGGTMGNE. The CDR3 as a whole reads CASSLGGTMGNEQFF. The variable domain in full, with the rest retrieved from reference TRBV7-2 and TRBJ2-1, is GAGVSQSPSNKVTEKGKDVELRCDPISGHTALYWYRQSLGQGLEFLIYFQGNSAPDKSGLPSDRFSAERTGGSVSTLTIQRTQQEDSAVYLCASSLGGTMGNEQFFGPGTRLTVL.